This TCR beta chain was captured by sequencing in a study of T-cell reconstitution after alpha-beta-depleted transplantation in children. Findings and limits, study-wide: Reportedly, alpha-beta T cells present about two months post-transplant originated from several hundred expanded clones of graft origin. Newly produced T cells mostly provided counts and TCRbeta diversity after one year, as hyperexpanded clones declined.

Unique molecular identifiers were used in preparing the TCRbeta library. MiXCR, applied by TCRdb to the PCR reads, yields one record per CDR3 protein. The table shows 200,000 to 300,000 distinct CDR3 sequences, with 20% to 30% occurring only once. This clonotype was counted many times. The antigen remains unidentified. The germline CDR1 and CDR2 sequences are MGHDK and SYGVNS. Trimming took 8 bases from V and 6 from J; bases not matched to a gene: 8. The CDR3 is 13 amino acids. Sample: PBMCs, taken before TCRalphabeta/CD19-depleted stem cell transplant. J is TRBJ2-7 and V is TRBV25-1; TRBD1 matches 9 bases. The clonotype originates from a girl aged 2-10 years with Fanconi anemia, due to receive a stem cell transplant. CDR3 residues: CASARGQGGEQYF. CDR3 coding DNA: TGTGCCAGCGCGAGGGGACAGGGCGGCGAGCAGTACTTC.